The 26 T cell receptor beta chains given below trace back to one sample, sequenced in a study of blood T cell repertoires in COVID-19. Assay: immunoSEQ multiplex PCR; the TCRdb copy retains only in-frame clones and omits some. Of over 200,000 clones detected, 65% to 90% appear once; the ten largest clones hold 9.5% to 13%. The sample comprised peripheral blood. The receptor source for this set is a man in his forties or fifties with COVID-19, enrolled during active disease.

The CDR3 DNA reads as TGTGCCAGCAGCCAGGCAAAGGACAATGAGCAGTTCTTC. As protein: CASSQAKDNEQFF. This sequence joins TRBV7-3 and TRBJ2-1, with D unclear. This CDR3 region has 13 residues. Germline V gene sequence: CDR1 SGHTA, CDR2 FQGTGA. V lost 5 bases and J lost 5, with 10 bases in between.

V gene TRBV11-3 combines with J gene TRBJ2-5; 8 nucleotides match TRBD1. CDR1 and CDR2 from the germline V gene are SGHNT and YENEEA. The CDR3 has 16 amino acids. Germline trimming cut 5 bases from V and 0 bases from J; bases unmatched to any gene: 8. The CDR3 nucleotides read TGTGCCAGCAGCAGAACACAGGGGGGAAACCAAGAGACCCAGTACTTC. Translated: CASSRTQGGNQETQYF.

This chain uses TRBV7-2 with TRBJ2-7, with a weak D call TRBD1 (6 bases). Per the germline V gene, CDR1 is SGHTA and CDR2 is FQGNSA. This CDR3 comprises 14 residues. V lost 5 bases to trimming and J lost 0 bases, with 11 bases between them. CDR3 sequence: CASSQGGSSYEQYF. The CDR3 nucleotides read TGTGCCAGCAGCCAAGGGGGTTCCTCCTACGAGCAGTACTTC.

The chain employs TRBV29-1 and TRBJ2-7; the match to TRBD2 covers 11 bases. This CDR3 spans 14 amino acids. Germline CDR1 is SQVTM and CDR2 is ANQGSEA. The trim removed 4 bases at V and 6 bases at J, leaving 8 bases unmatched. The CDR3 reads CSVAGLAGGSEQYF. The CDR3, as DNA: TGCAGCGTTGCGGGGCTAGCGGGAGGCTCCGAGCAGTACTTC.

The CDR3 protein is CASSFPTGLDEKLFF. CDR3 nucleotide sequence: TGTGCCAGCAGTTTCCCGACAGGGCTGGATGAAAAACTGTTTTTT. The chain joins TRBV5-5 to TRBJ1-4; 7 bases line up with TRBD1. CDR1 SGHKS and CDR2 YYEKEE come from the germline V gene (reference sequence). The CDR3 spans 15 residues. Unmatched junction bases numbered 10, after V lost 5 bases and J lost 6 bases.

V usage is TRBV12-3 or TRBV12-4 and J usage is TRBJ1-1; D gene unclear. The CDR3 is made up of 13 amino acids. V was pared by 0 bases and J by 8 bases, with 10 bases between. The CDR3 is CASSLAYGREAFF. In DNA form, the CDR3 reads TGTGCCAGCAGTTTAGCCTACGGCAGGGAAGCTTTCTTT.

CDR3 sequence: CASSLRDRVADTQYF. The CDR3 nucleotides read TGTGCCAGCAGCCTTAGGGACAGGGTTGCAGATACGCAGTATTTT. This sequence joins TRBV7-2 and TRBJ2-3; TRBD1 matches 9 bases. Trimming cost V 5 bases and J 4 bases; bases outside gene matches: 7. Germline assignment: CDR1 SGHTA and CDR2 FQGNSA. The CDR3 is made up of 15 amino acids.

V gene TRBV29-1 combines with J gene TRBJ2-5; TRBD2 might be the D (5 bases). Germline V lookup: CDR1 SQVTM, CDR2 ANQGSEA. The CDR3 is 13 amino acids. Deletions cut 7 bases from V and 1 base from J, with 13 bases between. CDR3 nucleotide sequence: TGCAGCGCCCGTGGGAGATTCCAAGAGACCCAGTACTTC. Amino acids: CSARGRFQETQYF.

The chain combines TRBV9 with TRBJ1-4; 8 bases line up with TRBD1. This CDR3 contains 18 residues. Germline V gene data show CDR1 as SGDLS and CDR2 as YYNGEE. V was clipped by 0 bases and J by 5 bases; unmatched bases: 12. The CDR3 sequence is CASSVEVNGDRRNEKLFF. CDR3 coding DNA: TGTGCCAGCAGCGTAGAGGTTAACGGGGACAGGAGAAATGAAAAACTGTTTTTT.

The chain carries TRBV14 and TRBJ1-2, with a possible D match to TRBD1 (6 bases). V lost 3 bases and J 0 bases, leaving 11 bases between the germline ends. There are 15 residues in the CDR3. Germline CDR1 SGHDN, CDR2 FVKESK. In nucleotides, the CDR3 is TGTGCCAGCAGCCATCGGGACACTTCTAACTATGGCTACACCTTC. Residues: CASSHRDTSNYGYTF.

This clone was picked up one time. The chain uses TRBV29-1 and TRBJ1-1; tentatively, D is TRBD1 (5 bases). Germline V gene sequence: CDR1 SQVTM, CDR2 ANQGSEA. Trimming removed 7 bases at V and 1 base at J, with 16 bases between. The CDR3 runs to 14 residues. This CDR3 reads CSARAGLSNTEAFF. DNA of the CDR3: TGCAGCGCCAGGGCGGGACTCTCGAACACTGAAGCTTTCTTT.

The V and J genes are TRBV28 and TRBJ1-2, with 9 positions matching TRBD1. Per the germline V gene, CDR1 is MDHEN and CDR2 is SYDVKM. Unmatched junction bases numbered 12, after V lost 6 bases and J lost 4 bases. The CDR3 length is 16 residues. CDR3 region: CASSQIRTGDVYGYTF. The CDR3 nucleotides read TGTGCCAGCAGCCAAATCAGGACAGGGGACGTCTATGGCTACACCTTC.

This rearrangement joins TRBV14 to TRBJ2-5, with D uncertain. V lost 1 base and J 5 bases, leaving 11 bases between the germline ends. This CDR3 is built from 14 residues. Germline CDR1 SGHDN, CDR2 FVKESK. The CDR3 DNA reads as TGTGCCAGCAGCCAAGCCGTTGTGGGCGAGACCCAGTACTTC. Its protein is CASSQAVVGETQYF.

The V call is TRBV6-4, the J call TRBJ1-6; tentatively, D is TRBD1 (5 bases). The V and J ends lost 6 bases and 9 bases respectively, with 18 bases between them. Germline values: CDR1 MRHNA, CDR2 SNTAGT. The CDR3 contains 15 residues. The CDR3 sequence: CASRTVTDVGSPLHF. The CDR3 DNA reads as TGTGCCAGCAGGACAGTCACTGATGTGGGTTCACCCCTCCACTTT.

The chain has TRBV5-4 and TRBJ2-1, with 11 positions matching TRBD1. CDR1 is SGHNT and CDR2 is YYREEE in the germline V gene (reference sequence). The CDR3 contains 16 residues. With 4 bases clipped from V and 3 bases from J, the junction kept 6 bases outside the gene matches. CDR3 in DNA: TGTGCCAGCAGCACCGGGACAGGGGGTAGCTACAATGAGCAGTTCTTC. The encoded protein is CASSTGTGGSYNEQFF.

The V call is TRBV19, the J call TRBJ2-3; tentative D call: TRBD2 (6 bases). This CDR3 comprises 14 residues. Germline lookup yields CDR1 LNHDA and CDR2 SQIVND (reference sequence). The V end was cut by 5 bases, the J end by 2 bases, with 11 bases between. The chain's CDR3 is CASSRRLDTDTQYF. In nucleotides, the CDR3 is TGTGCCAGTAGTCGGAGACTAGACACAGATACGCAGTATTTT.

The chain uses TRBV10-1 and TRBJ2-7; D is unclear. The CDR3 is 8 residues long. Trimming took 11 bases from V and 5 from J, leaving 4 bases between them. The germline V gene has CDR1 WNHNN and CDR2 SYGVQD (reference sequence). In nucleotides, the CDR3 is TGCGCCCGTCACGAGCAGTACTTC. Amino acids: CARHEQYF.

In nucleotides, the CDR3 is TGTGCCAGCAGCTCCTCTAGCGGGGGGACCGGGGAGCTGTTTTTT. Protein sequence: CASSSSSGGTGELFF. The genes are TRBV7-3 and TRBJ2-2; 11 positions match TRBD2. Unmatched junction bases numbered 3, after V lost 4 bases and J lost 5 bases. CDR1 SGHTA and CDR2 FQGTGA come from the germline V gene. This CDR3 is 15 amino acids long.

The table lists this clone with a few counts. V usage is TRBV9 and J usage is TRBJ2-5, with 9 bases fitting TRBD1. The V gene end was trimmed by 4 bases and the J gene end by 7 bases; junction bases not matched to a gene: 11. This CDR3 has 15 amino acids. The V gene's germline CDR1 is SGDLS and CDR2 YYNGEE. CDR3 DNA sequence: TGTGCCAGCAGCACTCGGGACAGGGAGGGGGTGACCCAGTACTTC. Amino acids: CASSTRDREGVTQYF.

This clone was observed a handful of times. Written as DNA, the CDR3 is TGTGCCAGCAGCTTGGGGTGGACAGCCTTTAATTCACCCCTCCACTTT. This codes for CASSLGWTAFNSPLHF. The chain carries TRBV5-6 and TRBJ1-6, with D tentatively TRBD1 (6 bases). This CDR3 has 16 amino acids. Germline CDR1 reads SGHDT; CDR2 reads YYEEEE. Between the trimmed V and J ends, which lost 0 bases and 6 bases, there was a span of 13 bases.

The chain couples TRBV19 to TRBJ1-2, with 11 nucleotides matching TRBD1. Per germline, CDR1 LNHDA and CDR2 SQIVND (reference sequence). There are 14 residues in the CDR3. V was pared by 3 bases and J by 6 bases, with 3 bases of the junction left unmatched. CDR3 coding DNA: TGTGCCAGTAGTATGGACAGGGGGCTGGATGGCTACACCTTC. Protein sequence: CASSMDRGLDGYTF.

This clone appeared once. CDR3 sequence (DNA): TGTGCCTGGAGTGTTAGTAGCTCCTATAATTCACCCCTCCACTTT. As protein: CAWSVSSSYNSPLHF. The chain is built from TRBV30 and TRBJ1-6, with D unresolved. V was clipped by 0 bases and J by 0 bases, with 6 bases between them. CDR1 is GTSNPN, CDR2 SVGIG, per germline (reference sequence). CDR3 length: 15 amino acids.

The rearrangement joins TRBV5-4 to TRBJ1-2, with 7 bases identical to TRBD1. Germline V gene sequence: CDR1 SGHNT, CDR2 YYREEE (reference sequence). Germline trimming cut 3 bases from V and 8 bases from J; bases unmatched to any gene: 10. CDR3 length equals 14 residues. The CDR3 DNA is TGTGCCAGCAGCTCAAACAGGGGAAGGGACGGCTACACCTTC. It encodes CASSSNRGRDGYTF.

This rearrangement joins TRBV10-2 to TRBJ2-2; 9 bases align to TRBD2. The CDR3 sequence is 14 residues long. Germline values: CDR1 WSHSY, CDR2 SAAADI. With V trimmed by 7 bases and J by 6 bases, 6 bases remained unmatched. CDR3 in amino acids: CASTRLADSGELFF. The CDR3 DNA reads TGCGCCAGCACAAGACTAGCGGATTCCGGGGAGCTGTTTTTT.

CDR3 nucleotides: TGTGCCAGCAGTGAATATGGGGAGCATCAGCCCCAGCATTTT. Amino acid sequence: CASSEYGEHQPQHF. The genes are TRBV25-1 and TRBJ1-5; D is unclear. The germline gives CDR1 MGHDK, CDR2 SYGVNS. Trimming shortened V by 0 bases and J by 5 bases, and 8 bases separated the two germline ends. This CDR3 is built from 14 residues.

This clone was seen once. The chain employs TRBV19 and TRBJ2-2, with 8 bases matching TRBD2. The CDR3 has 21 residues. Per the germline V gene, CDR1 is LNHDA and CDR2 is SQIVND (reference sequence). Losses at the gene ends were 2 bases for V and 3 bases for J; bases not matched to a gene: 20. The CDR3, as DNA: TGTGCCAGTAGTATAAGGGGCGCCGGGACTAGTGACCCCCGAGACACCGGGGAGCTGTTTTTT. This codes for CASSIRGAGTSDPRDTGELFF.